This passage covers 6 T cell receptor beta chains from one sample sequenced in a study. One entry per CDR3 protein results from TCRdb running MiXCR on the RT-PCR reads. The sample has about 680,000 distinct CDR3 sequences; around 14% are singletons. What was sequenced was memory CD4+ T cells from blood. The receptors shown here come from a female donor in good health, serving as a healthy control.

CDR3: CATSDGRNQSHYGYTF. For the CDR3, the DNA is TGTGCCACCAGTGACGGTCGGAACCAAAGCCACTATGGCTACACCTTC. This chain links TRBV24-1 with TRBJ1-2; D gene unclear. The CDR3 covers 16 residues. Germline-derived CDR1 and CDR2 are KGHDR and SFDVKD. Deletions cut 4 bases from V and 3 bases from J, with 17 bases between.

This clonotype showed up just a few times. This rearrangement joins TRBV7-2 to TRBJ2-7, with D tentatively TRBD1 (5 bases). The germline V gene encodes CDR1 SGHTA and CDR2 FQGNSA. The V and J ends lost 5 bases and 3 bases respectively, with 20 bases between them. The CDR3 is made up of 16 amino acids. CDR3 in DNA: TGTGCCAGCAGCACCCTCACTACTTTGGGGCTCTACGAGCAGTACTTC. This codes for CASSTLTTLGLYEQYF. The whole variable domain, filled in from reference TRBV7-2 and TRBJ2-7, reads GAGVSQSPSNKVTEKGKDVELRCDPISGHTALYWYRQSLGQGLEFLIYFQGNSAPDKSGLPSDRFSAERTGGSVSTLTIQRTQQEDSAVYLCASSTLTTLGLYEQYFGPGTRLTVT.

This clonotype was counted a few times. The chain is built from TRBV12-3 or TRBV12-4 and TRBJ2-2; D gene uncertain. V was pared by 11 bases and J by 0 bases, with 13 bases between. This CDR3 is 14 amino acids long. CDR3 DNA sequence: TGTGCCGGTTTCAGTGACGCGAACACCGGGGAGCTGTTTTTT. Encoded protein: CAGFSDANTGELFF.

There are many counts of this clonotype. The rearrangement joins TRBV15 to TRBJ1-1, with D uncertain. The CDR3 loop spans 14 amino acids. CDR1 and CDR2 from the germline V gene are LNHNV and YYDKDF (reference sequence). Trimming pared 5 bases from V and 7 bases from J, leaving 17 bases between. The CDR3 spells CATSGGQQSFEAFF. The CDR3 DNA reads as TGTGCCACCAGCGGAGGGCAACAATCTTTTGAAGCTTTCTTT.

This clonotype appeared a few times. The CDR3 sequence: CASKREGLQDEQFF. The CDR3 DNA reads as TGTGCCAGTAAGCGGGAGGGCCTTCAGGATGAGCAGTTCTTC. The chain couples TRBV28 to TRBJ2-1; 10 bases are shared with TRBD2. Germline CDR1 MDHEN, CDR2 SYDVKM. V lost 9 bases and J lost 8; bases outside the gene matches: 10. CDR3 length equals 14 residues.

This clonotype occurred a few times. The CDR3: CASSATTGGINSPLHF. The CDR3 bases are TGTGCCAGCAGTGCAACGACAGGGGGTATTAATTCACCCCTCCACTTT. The chain recombines TRBV12-3 or TRBV12-4 with TRBJ1-6, with TRBD1 identical over 9 bases. After removal of 5 bases from V and 6 bases from J, the junction contained 8 bases not matched to a gene. CDR3 length: 16 amino acids.